The clone carrying this TCR beta chain qualifies as medium-sized (0.01 to 0.1%). V was cut by 5 bases and J by 0 bases, with 9 bases left in between. The CDR3 is 14 amino acids. Germline CDR1 reads SGDLS; CDR2 reads YYNGEE. TCRdb ran MiXCR on the PCR reads. The table shows about 5,200 clones, with roughly 24% occurring only once. The data belong to a study of metastatic and nonmetastatic thyroid tumors. Each patient came to thyroid surgery without any prior treatment (of any kind). The rearrangement uses TRBV9 and TRBJ1-3; the D gene is possibly TRBD1 (5 bases). Sequencing was carried out using adjacent normal tissue. The TCR was taken from a female donor with papillary thyroid cancer or a benign thyroid nodule (not recorded which). Some clones in this sample may be carry-over from other donors' samples. The CDR3 nucleotides are TGTGCCAGCAGAAGAGGGGACTCTGGAAACACCATATATTTT. Translating it yields CASRRGDSGNTIYF. The variable domain in full, with the rest retrieved from reference TRBV9 and TRBJ1-3, is DSGVTQTPKHLITATGQRVTLRCSPRSGDLSVYWYQQSLDQGLQFLIQYYNGEERAKGNILERFSAQQFPDLHSELNLSSLELGDSALYFCASRRGDSGNTIYFGEGSWLTVV.